The entry that follows covers one TCR beta chain sequence. Antigen unknown. The data were taken from a study of OX40 agonist ivuxolimab in advanced cancers. Study background: Patients treated during dose escalation were battling hepatocellular carcinoma, melanoma, renal cell or head and neck cancer. Among those enrolled, mean age was about 63 years (range about 23 to 80) and 75% to 90% were male. Whole-study results and caveats: The study found that CD8+ T cells averaged more expanded clones than CD4+.

Using immunoSEQ multiplex PCR, the repertoire was profiled, and TCRdb retains in-frame clones only, with some absent. Of approximately 76,000 clones detected, roughly 88% appear once; the ten largest clones hold 0.8% to 0.9%. The CDR3 extends over 12 amino acids. V was pared by 2 bases and J by 3 bases, with 7 bases between. The germline CDR1 and CDR2 sequences are SQVTM and ANQGSEA. The sequence was collected from an adult with an advanced solid tumor such as melanoma, head and neck, liver or kidney cancer. Material: CD4+ or CD8+ T cells sorted from blood, obtained in a trial of the OX40 agonist ivuxolimab. The chain joins TRBV29-1 to TRBJ1-1, with D unresolved. The CDR3 is CSVENRHTEAFF. CDR3 nucleotide sequence: TGCAGCGTTGAAAATCGACACACTGAAGCTTTCTTT.